A single TCR beta chain is shown here with its context. Antigen specificity is unknown. The record originates from a study of cytomegalovirus exposure and HLA in healthy donors. As for the study in general: Approximately 80 million unique TCRs, all from HLA-typed donors, were included in an early release of the data.

Primers for the PCR totalled 60 Vbeta and 13 Jbeta. Clones were sequenced by immunoSEQ multiplex PCR, and TCRdb holds only the in-frame ones, with some missing. The table has tens of thousands of clones, around 78% seen once. The CDR3 contains 11 residues. Per the germline V gene, CDR1 is ENHRY and CDR2 is SYGVKD. Trimming pared 6 bases from V and 7 bases from J, leaving 7 bases between. Notes on the study in general: DRB1 had the most TCR associations and HLA-C the fewest, a later analysis found, with rates varying by HLA locus. The study found most TCR sequences rare, yet found some public TCRs in many donors.

The receptor's source is a man between 50 and 59 years old in good health and CMV-seronegative. The rearrangement joins TRBV10-3 to TRBJ2-1; unclear D gene. Sequencing used PBMCs. The CDR3 loop reads CAIRRRNEQFF. The DNA for the CDR3 is TGTGCCATCAGACGTCGGAATGAGCAGTTCTTC.